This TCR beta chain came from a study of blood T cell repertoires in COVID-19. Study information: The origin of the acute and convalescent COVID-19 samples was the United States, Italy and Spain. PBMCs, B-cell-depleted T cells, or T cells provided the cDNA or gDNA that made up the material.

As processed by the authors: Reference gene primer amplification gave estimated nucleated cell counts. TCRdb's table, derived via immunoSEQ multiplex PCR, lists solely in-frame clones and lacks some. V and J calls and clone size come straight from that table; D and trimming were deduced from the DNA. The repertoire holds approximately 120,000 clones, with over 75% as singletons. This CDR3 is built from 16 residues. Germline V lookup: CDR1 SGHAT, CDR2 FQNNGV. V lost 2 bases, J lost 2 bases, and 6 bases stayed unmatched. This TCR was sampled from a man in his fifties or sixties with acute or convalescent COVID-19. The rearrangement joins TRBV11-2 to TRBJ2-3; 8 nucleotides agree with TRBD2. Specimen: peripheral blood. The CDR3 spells CASSLSTGGYTDTQYF. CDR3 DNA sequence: TGTGCCAGCAGCTTATCTACGGGAGGGTACACAGATACGCAGTATTTT.